This T cell receptor beta chain was sequenced for a study of regulatory T cells in long-lasting Graves disease. Libraries of TCR beta came from iRepertoire HTBI primers plus Arm-PCR of CDR3 regions. TCRdb re-analysed the multiplex PCR reads in MiXCR, keeping a single row per CDR3 protein. Among roughly 530,000 distinct CDR3 sequences, around 15% were seen once, and the ten largest hold around 25%. Time point of the sample: newly diagnosed GD, antithyroid drugs for less than 3 months. PBMC RNA was the source of the TCR library. Study results and limitations: Persistent disease was characterized by preferential usage of TRBV28, TRBJ1-2 and TRBJ2-5. Between persistent patients, a few thousand public clonotypes were shared, exceeding the approximately 900 shared between new patients.

The CDR3 is 14 residues long. Germline values: CDR1 DFQATT, CDR2 SNEGSKA (reference sequence). V was cut by 5 bases and J by 0 bases, with 8 bases left in between. This clonotype has just one count. As yet, its antigen is unknown. A further study also used this sample, focusing on T cells in Graves' hyperthyroidism and ophthalmopathy. Per that study: TCR CDR3 underwent first-round RT-PCR with the HTBI primer set.

The receptor was isolated from a woman aged 40 to 65 with Graves disease. The V and J genes are TRBV20-1 and TRBJ2-6; D is uncertain. Sequenced here: peripheral blood mononuclear cells (PBMCs), sampled at new diagnosis, from a patient treated with antithyroid drugs. The CDR3: CSALPISGANVLTF. CDR3 sequence (DNA): TGCAGTGCTCTTCCTATCTCTGGGGCCAACGTCCTGACTTTC.